The rows below give T cell receptor beta chains drawn from one sample of a study of neurological immune-mediated disorders. TCRdb ran MiXCR on the 5' RACE reads and lists one entry per CDR3 protein. The data contain tens of thousands of distinct CDR3 sequences, over 10% of them seen just once; the ten biggest clones take up about 1.7%. The sequenced material came from PBMCs. The source of these receptors is a man between 60 and 70 years old in good health. CDR3s include the opening cysteine and the closing phenylalanine or tryptophan.

j_call v_call cdr3_aa
TRBJ2-1 TRBV5-1 CASSYTSGGALREQFF
TRBJ2-5 TRBV7-9 CASSLAVGQETQYF
TRBJ1-2 TRBV6-2/TRBV6-3 CASSYRQPNYGYTF
TRBJ1-1 TRBV6-5 CASSPGGNTEAFF
TRBJ1-1 TRBV20-1 CSARYGGRRNTEAFF
TRBJ2-5 TRBV10-3 CAISESGLGEETQYF
TRBJ2-3 TRBV28 CATRTAGDTQYF
TRBJ2-7 TRBV27 CASSSSTYEQYF
TRBJ2-7 TRBV6-5 CASSYSGSSISYEQYF
TRBJ2-1 TRBV7-2 CASSSHWFDNEQFF
TRBJ2-7 TRBV5-1 CASSQAWTGFGEQYF
TRBJ1-1 TRBV7-6 CASSTQGTGNTEAFF
TRBJ2-1 TRBV7-2 CASSSPEVTELGQFF
TRBJ2-7 TRBV3-1 CASSHSSGTGSLGHEQYF
TRBJ2-4 TRBV5-1 CDSSLSQGGKNIQYF
TRBJ1-2 TRBV3-1 CASSGDRANYGYTF
TRBJ1-1 TRBV12-3/TRBV12-4 CASSRDRLSAFF
TRBJ2-1 TRBV20-1 CSARVTGYYNEQFF
TRBJ1-6 TRBV6-2/TRBV6-3 CASSPQGSINSPLHF
TRBJ2-2 TRBV7-9 CAGRYTGELFF
TRBJ1-1 TRBV5-1 CASSFGRGVTEAFF
TRBJ1-1 TRBV29-1 CSVILHDTSEAFF
TRBJ2-1 TRBV7-3 CASSLGGAGSSYNEQFF
TRBJ1-2 TRBV12-3/TRBV12-4 CASSPGRQGILSNYGYTF
TRBJ2-5 TRBV7-2 CASSLIQGAVETQYF
TRBJ1-2 TRBV12-3/TRBV12-4 CASSPSLRYGYTF
TRBJ1-1 TRBV9 CASSGSRPEAFF
TRBJ1-4 TRBV20-1 CSARKKDRGGLLKLFF
TRBJ2-5 TRBV7-2 CASSSSGGAKTQYF
TRBJ1-2 TRBV20-1 CSAQARADYGYTF
TRBJ1-2 TRBV9 CASSVGDRANYGYTF
TRBJ2-3 TRBV10-2 CASSERGGTVAGTQYF
TRBJ2-7 TRBV6-1 CASSEGRGATYEQYF
TRBJ2-3 TRBV10-3 CAISESERGTDTQYF
TRBJ1-1 TRBV20-1 CSARDRREAFF
TRBJ2-1 TRBV20-1 CSAKIGNEQFF
TRBJ2-6 TRBV6-2/TRBV6-3 CAAGGLSGANVLTF
TRBJ2-6 TRBV7-3 CASSLSGKPGANVLTF
TRBJ1-2 TRBV20-1 CSASGQGKGYGYTF
TRBJ1-5 TRBV4-2 CASSPNLRRDSNQPQHF
TRBJ2-2 TRBV5-1 CASSLKGAAGELFF
TRBJ1-1 TRBV11-3 CASSLRQGTEAFF
TRBJ1-1 TRBV7-8 CASSPLGVDTEAFF
TRBJ1-6 TRBV14 CASSLTDLAGLFDSPLHF
TRBJ2-7 TRBV4-3 CASSQDKSQGDEQYF
TRBJ1-3 TRBV5-1 CASSLALGSSSGNTIYF
TRBJ1-5 TRBV7-2 CASSPRGGDKPQHF
TRBJ1-4 TRBV15 CATRVGTNEKLFF
TRBJ1-2 TRBV7-2 CASSSDPGGRYGYTF
TRBJ2-2 TRBV20-1 CSARERAAGELFF
TRBJ1-1 TRBV28 CASTNGGAGRFNTEAFF
TRBJ2-2 TRBV29-1 CSVGLGANTGELFF
TRBJ2-7 TRBV20-1 CNASGGGPLCEQYF
TRBJ2-7 TRBV3-1 CASSQGERGAYEQYF
TRBJ1-1 TRBV6-2/TRBV6-3 CASSYRQNTEAFF
TRBJ2-1 TRBV5-1 CASSLAKDFGEQFF
TRBJ2-5 TRBV7-2 CASSSTSYQETQYF
TRBJ2-6 TRBV7-2 CASSNSVLGAGGANVLTF
TRBJ2-1 TRBV20-1 CSAEAPLSSYNEQFF